The 8 T cell receptor beta chains in this list originate from one sample, sequenced in a study of T cell responses to AZD1222 COVID-19 vaccine. TCRdb's table, derived via immunoSEQ multiplex PCR, lists solely in-frame clones and lacks some. The data show around 120,000 clones, with approximately 92% seen just once and approximately 1.2% held by the top ten. Specimen: peripheral blood, collected 28 days after the second AZD1222 dose. The source of these receptors is an adult who received the AZD1222 COVID-19 vaccine.

The chain is built from TRBV4-3 and TRBJ2-6; 9 bases fit TRBD1. With 3 bases clipped from V and 0 bases from J, the junction kept 9 bases outside the gene matches. The CDR3 runs 19 residues. CDR1 and CDR2 (germline): LGHNA, YSLEER. As DNA, the CDR3 is TGCGCCAGCAGCCAGTACACCGGGACAGGGAGCTCTGGGGCCAACGTCCTGACTTTC. This codes for CASSQYTGTGSSGANVLTF.

The chain is built from TRBV3-1 (or the pseudogene TRBV3-2) and TRBJ1-1, with D uncertain. Trimming cost V 1 base and J 1 base, with 7 bases left between them. The CDR3 is 14 residues long. The germline V gene has CDR1 LGHDT and CDR2 YNNKEL (reference sequence). The CDR3 DNA sequence: TGTGCCAGCAGCCAAGTCCTCAGGAACACTGAAGCTTTCTTT. Translating it yields CASSQVLRNTEAFF.

This clone has just one count. The chain uses TRBV24-1 and TRBJ2-1; 11 nucleotides match TRBD2. CDR1 is KGHDR, CDR2 SFDVKD, per germline. V trimming: 3 bases; J trimming: 5 bases; junction bases outside the gene matches: 5. The CDR3 extends over 16 amino acids. CDR3 sequence (DNA): TGTGCCACCAGTGATCATACTAGCGGGAGAAACAATGAGCAGTTCTTC. It specifies CATSDHTSGRNNEQFF.

V is TRBV7-9 and J is TRBJ1-1, with 10 bases fitting TRBD1. The junction had 12 bases not matched to a gene; V was cut back by 2 bases and J by 3 bases. Germline V gives CDR1 SEHNR, CDR2 FQNEAQ (reference sequence). The CDR3 is made up of 18 amino acids. The CDR3 sequence: CASSLYSDRGQGDTEAFF. In DNA form, the CDR3 reads TGTGCCAGCAGCTTATATTCAGACAGGGGGCAGGGAGACACTGAAGCTTTCTTT.

This chain connects TRBV7-6 to TRBJ1-2; 7 bases align to TRBD1. J was trimmed by 5 bases and V by 0 bases; bases with no gene match: 6. CDR3 length: 15 residues. The germline gives CDR1 SGHVS, CDR2 FNYEAQ. The chain's CDR3 is CASSLATGTLYGYTF. The CDR3, as DNA: TGTGCCAGCAGCTTAGCGACAGGGACCTTATATGGCTACACCTTC. Drawing the rest from reference TRBV7-6 and TRBJ1-2, the complete variable domain is GAGVSQSPRYKVTKRGQDVALRCDPISGHVSLYWYRQALGQGPEFLTYFNYEAQQDKSGLPNDRFSAERPEGSISTLTIQRTEQRDSAMYRCASSLATGTLYGYTFGSGTRLTVV.

This rearrangement joins TRBV7-5 to TRBJ2-1; the table's D call of TRBD2 was not tested on the DNA. TRBV7-5 is termed a pseudogene. The CDR3 is made up of 18 amino acids. The CDR3 loop reads CVRSLMCALPASYNEQFF. The CDR3 DNA sequence: TGTGTCAGAAGCTTAATGTGTGCCCTCCCGGCTAGCTACAATGAGCAGTTCTTC.

J is TRBJ2-2 and V is TRBV3-1 (or the pseudogene TRBV3-2); D might be TRBD1 (6 bases). This CDR3 region has 13 residues. Per germline, CDR1 LGHDT and CDR2 YNNKEL (reference sequence). V was trimmed by 3 bases and J by 6 bases, leaving 8 bases between them. CDR3 amino acids: CASSQNRAGELFF. CDR3 bases: TGTGCCAGCAGCCAGAACAGGGCCGGGGAGCTGTTTTTT.

The chain couples TRBV7-2 to TRBJ1-4; 7 bases agree with TRBD1. The V gene's germline CDR1 is SGHTA and CDR2 FQGNSA. Unmatched junction bases numbered 11, after V lost 5 bases and J lost 8 bases. The CDR3 length is 15 residues. The CDR3 loop is CASSLLTGIGEKLFF. The CDR3, as DNA: TGTGCCAGCAGCCTGCTGACAGGGATAGGAGAAAAACTGTTTTTT.